One sample yielded the 5 T cell receptor beta chains listed below, sequenced in a study of T-cell reconstitution after alpha-beta-depleted transplantation in children. The TCRbeta library incorporated unique molecular identifiers. TCRdb itself ran the PCR reads through MiXCR, one entry per CDR3 protein. The sample includes over 400,000 distinct CDR3 sequences, around 12% of them seen just once. The starting material was PBMCs from the stem cell graft donor, obtained from the stem cell graft. The receptors stem from a human donor who donated a stem cell graft to a child with combined immunodeficiency.

This clonotype was recorded many times. The rearrangement links TRBV20-1 to TRBJ2-7; TRBD2 agrees at 10 bases. There are 15 residues in the CDR3. Germline lookup yields CDR1 DFQATT and CDR2 SNEGSKA (reference sequence). V was pared by 3 bases and J by 2 bases, with 7 bases of the junction left unmatched. CDR3: CSASDTSGIPYEQYF. CDR3 sequence (DNA): TGCAGTGCTAGTGACACTAGCGGGATACCCTACGAGCAGTACTTC.

This clonotype was seen a handful of times. The chain carries TRBV7-8 and TRBJ2-3; D is undetermined. The CDR3 is 14 residues long. Trimming pared 5 bases from V and 9 bases from J, leaving 18 bases between. Germline lookup yields CDR1 SGHVS and CDR2 FQNEAQ. The CDR3 DNA follows: TGTGCCAGCAGCACCCTCCCCTTGGCCCCGACGCAGTATTTT. Translation gives CASSTLPLAPTQYF.

This clonotype was detected ten times or more. J is TRBJ2-3 and V is TRBV20-1; tentative D call: TRBD2 (6 bases). Germline V gene sequence: CDR1 DFQATT, CDR2 SNEGSKA (reference sequence). CDR3 size: 16 residues. V lost 6 bases and J 2 bases, leaving 21 bases between the germline ends. The CDR3 reads CSATLPGGWDTDTQYF. In DNA, the CDR3 is TGCAGTGCAACCCTCCCAGGAGGGTGGGACACAGATACGCAGTATTTT.

The CDR3 here is CASNHPGAGQETQYF. CDR3 coding DNA: TGTGCCAGCAACCATCCGGGGGCAGGACAAGAGACCCAGTACTTC. The gene calls are TRBV11-2 and TRBJ2-5; D may match TRBD1 or TRBD2 (6 bases each). Trimming pared 7 bases from V and 2 bases from J, leaving 17 bases between. The V gene's germline CDR1 is SGHAT and CDR2 FQNNGV. The CDR3 length is 15 residues. The full variable domain, in which reference TRBV11-2 and TRBJ2-5 provide the parts outside the CDR3, is EAGVAQSPRYKIIEKRQSVAFWCNPISGHATLYWYQQILGQGPKLLIQFQNNGVVDDSQLPKDRFSAERLKGVDSTLKIQPAKLEDSAVYLCASNHPGAGQETQYFGPGTRLLVL.

The V and J genes are TRBV29-1 and TRBJ1-1; a weak D match, TRBD1 (5 bases). This CDR3 comprises 12 residues. Per the germline V gene, CDR1 is SQVTM and CDR2 is ANQGSEA. Trimming cost V 4 bases and J 0 bases, with 6 bases left between them. CDR3: CSVGQMNTEAFF. As DNA, the CDR3 is TGCAGCGTTGGACAGATGAACACTGAAGCTTTCTTT.